Detailed here is one T cell receptor (beta chain). Its antigen is not identified. The entry originates in a study of T cell responses to AZD1222 COVID-19 vaccine. Whole-study results and caveats: Regions 160-218 and 743-854 held dominance among vaccine-associated CD4 TCRs, which spanned spike. Unmutated variant regions are reportedly targeted by nearly half of spike-specific TCRs. Spike-specific TCRs gained breadth and depth after people received two AZD1222 doses.

TCRdb's table, derived via immunoSEQ multiplex PCR, lists solely in-frame clones and lacks some. The sample consists of about 190,000 clones, roughly 88% of them appearing once. The CDR3 has 16 amino acids. Germline CDR1 ENHRY, CDR2 SYGVKD. The J segment lost 2 bases and the V segment lost 0 bases, leaving 3 bases of the junction unmatched. This sample comprised peripheral blood, obtained on day 0 of AZD1222 vaccination. The receptor's source is an adult in good health. The gene calls are TRBV10-3 and TRBJ2-7; 11 nucleotides agree with TRBD2. The CDR3 DNA reads TGTGCCATCAGTGAGTCTTCGACTAGCGGGACCTACGAGCAGTACTTC. It specifies CAISESSTSGTYEQYF.